This record looks at one TCR beta chain sequence and its context. Its antigen is still unknown. Base-call qualities are not available, and no considerably larger clone is one nucleotide away. RNA was extracted using the RNeasy kit, and about 0.5 to 1 ug of the RNA was reverse transcribed with random hexamers. The immunoSEQ multiplex PCR assay, covering 54 Vbeta and 13 Jbeta segments, was used to amplify TCR beta CDR3 regions. Bias from PCR amplification was corrected by using a synthetic template baseline for primer optimization and for computational correction. The published analysis was carried out like this. Reads were annotated to V, D and J genes per IMGT and analyzed with immunoSEQ Analyzer, keeping only productive sequences. Clonality was computed as one minus Shannon entropy normalized by log2 of the number of productive unique sequences. Public and private clones were assessed among the 100 most prevalent clones of each patient and control. Clones were defined as Susac-specific if absent from the healthy and MS cohorts, from 1052 published viral clones and from other ImmuneACCESS disease sequences. TCRdb ran its own pipeline on the public reads, namely fastp trimming at Q25 and MiXCR clone calling, and kept in-frame beta chains. Rows with a matching CDR3 protein are joined into one entry that keeps the most common DNA and genes. In this record, the V and J calls reflect TCRdb's handling and not the investigators' own analysis. The sample table holds 110,000 to 150,000 distinct CDR3 sequences, of which roughly 94% were seen once. The ten largest clones add up to 0.27% of the sample.

Between the V and J ends, shortened by 5 bases and 2 bases respectively, the junction contains 11 bases. Via the germline V gene, CDR1 is MDHEN and CDR2 SYDVKM. The CDR3 starts with the cysteine, ends with the phenylalanine, and has 14 residues. CDR3 DNA is the only sequence kept; it has 42 bases, read in frame from the first base. The data originate from a study of CD8 T cells in Susac syndrome (dated by TCRdb to between 2018 and 2021). Concerning the study at large: Whether CD8+ T cell activation and differentiation in Susac syndrome was antigen driven was tested using repertoire sequencing. The clonality of the CD8+ T cell repertoire was compared across approximately 12 healthy donors, about 14 Susac syndrome patients and under 18 multiple sclerosis patients. Broad study findings and their caveats: The number of individuals in the TCR sequencing and HLA analysis was acknowledged as relatively small.

High-throughput TCR beta sequencing profiled peripheral blood CD8+ and CD4+ T cells from healthy donors, Susac syndrome patients and multiple sclerosis patients. Healthy donors were included as age- and sex-matched controls. Bulk CD8+ and CD4+ T cells were purified magnetically by negative isolation, whereas CD8+ TEMRA cells were enriched by FACS. Blood was drawn into EDTA tubes, processed within 24 hours, and PBMCs were isolated by density gradient centrifugation. PBMCs destined for TCR sequencing were cryopreserved in liquid nitrogen and later thawed in a 37 °C water bath. A purity of at least 90% was achieved for sorted or isolated CD4+, CD8+ and CD8+ TEMRA cells.

Sequenced: CD8+ T cells from PBMCs. This TCR was recovered from a human donor in good health. The rearrangement joined TRBV28 to TRBJ2-3, with a tentative D gene TRBD2 over 6 matching bases. The nucleotide sequence is TGTGCCAGCAGTCCGGGAGACCCCACAGATACGCAGTATTTT. Translated, this gives CASSPGDPTDTQYF.